These T cell receptor beta chains were read from a single sample in a study of blood T cell repertoires in COVID-19. The repertoire was sequenced with immunoSEQ multiplex PCR; TCRdb's copy has only in-frame clones and lacks some. Of approximately 71,000 clones in the sample, 60% to 85% were seen once. Sequencing used peripheral blood. The receptors here all came from a human donor in a cohort sampled during active COVID-19. Both conserved end residues are part of each CDR3. Each record gives: CDR3 protein, CDR3 DNA, clone size, V gene, D gene, J gene. D genes are given only for firm matches. Clone size is not always given. Where it is, it says once, few, many or a class for expanded clones.

CASSLGLDSNQPQHF	TGTGCCAGCTCACTCGGACTAGATAGCAATCAGCCCCAGCATTTT	-	TRBV18	-	TRBJ1-5
CASSSTQGVAQETQYF	TGTGCCAGCAGCTCCACACAGGGAGTGGCGCAAGAGACCCAGTACTTC	-	TRBV11-2	-	TRBJ2-5
CASSRSRSNEQFF	TGTGCCAGTAGTAGGAGTAGGTCCAATGAGCAGTTCTTC	-	TRBV19	-	TRBJ2-1
CAWSVGLTNYGYTF	TGTGCCTGGAGTGTGGGGCTTACAAACTATGGCTACACCTTC	-	TRBV30	-	TRBJ1-2
CASSVDSPWGGSDEQFF	TGTGCCAGCAGCGTAGACTCTCCCTGGGGAGGGAGCGATGAGCAGTTCTTC	once	TRBV9	TRBD2	TRBJ2-1
CASSLGDRGRTNTQYF	TGTGCCAGCAGTTTGGGAGACAGGGGGCGCACAAATACGCAGTATTTT	-	TRBV28	TRBD1	TRBJ2-3
CASSRDSGRGTDTQYF	TGTGCCAGCAGTCGGGATAGCGGGAGGGGAACAGATACGCAGTATTTT	-	TRBV6-2/TRBV6-3	TRBD2	TRBJ2-3
CASSQARTGVLYEQYF	TGTGCCAGCAGCCAAGCTCGGACAGGCGTCCTCTACGAGCAGTACTTC	-	TRBV4-2	TRBD1	TRBJ2-7
CASSLSSGGGVSDTQYF	TGCGCCAGCAGCTTGTCTAGCGGGGGAGGGGTTTCAGATACGCAGTATTTT	-	TRBV5-1	TRBD2	TRBJ2-3
CASSQEGAGGVFF	TGTGCCAGCAGCCAAGAGGGGGCAGGGGGCGTGTTTTTT	-	TRBV4-2	TRBD1	TRBJ1-4
CASSLARGNTGELFF	TGTGCCAGCAGCTTAGCCAGGGGAAACACCGGGGAGCTGTTTTTT	-	TRBV11-3	-	TRBJ2-2
CASSKVGREILHEQYF	TGTGCCAGCAGCAAAGTGGGGCGGGAGATCCTCCACGAGCAGTACTTC	-	TRBV21-1	-	TRBJ2-7
CASSPQGQDLGDTQYF	TGTGCCAGCAGTCCGCAGGGACAGGATCTTGGAGATACGCAGTATTTT	-	TRBV2	TRBD1	TRBJ2-3
CASSYSSGSETQYF	TGTGCCAGCAGTTATAGTAGCGGGAGTGAGACCCAGTACTTC	-	TRBV28	TRBD2	TRBJ2-5
CASSSGSPYEQYF	TGTGCCAGTAGTAGTGGCAGTCCCTACGAGCAGTACTTC	-	TRBV19	-	TRBJ2-7
CASSPPGQSNEKLFF	TGTGCCAGTAGCCCGCCGGGACAGTCTAATGAAAAACTGTTTTTT	-	TRBV19	TRBD1	TRBJ1-4
CASSTSGGTEAFF	TGTGCCAGCAGCACGTCAGGGGGAACTGAAGCTTTCTTT	-	TRBV7-2	TRBD1	TRBJ1-1
CASSVAGTGFGYTF	TGTGCCAGCAGCGTAGCGGGGACAGGGTTTGGCTACACCTTC	-	TRBV9	TRBD1	TRBJ1-2
CASSLGLAGHHTQYF	TGCGCCAGCAGCTTGGGACTAGCGGGGCACCATACGCAGTATTTT	-	TRBV5-1	TRBD2	TRBJ2-3
CASSFQGRKWGYTF	TGTGCCAGCAGTTTCCAGGGCCGAAAGTGGGGCTACACCTTC	-	TRBV28	-	TRBJ1-2
CATSGRGGTDTQYF	TGTGCCACCAGTGGACGCGGGGGGACAGATACGCAGTATTTT	-	TRBV24-1	TRBD2	TRBJ2-3
CASKPDRGIRGEQFF	TGTGCCAGTAAACCCGACAGGGGCATAAGAGGTGAGCAGTTCTTC	-	TRBV19	TRBD1	TRBJ2-1
CASSTHLSDRGAKNIQYF	TGTGCCAGTAGTACCCACCTCTCGGACAGGGGAGCCAAAAACATTCAGTACTTC	-	TRBV19	TRBD1	TRBJ2-4